The entry below describes one T cell receptor (beta chain). The clone's antigen remains unknown. Base-call qualities are not available, and no considerably larger clone is one nucleotide away. The entry originates in a study of blood T cell repertoires in COVID-19 (dated by TCRdb to the early 2020s). The study in broad terms: Samples covering the acute and convalescent phases of COVID-19 were provided by collaborators in the United States, Italy and Spain. The material from the prospective study consisted of cDNA or gDNA derived from T cells, B-cell-depleted T cells, or PBMCs. The dataset comprised deeply sampled blood TCRbeta repertoires from subjects exposed to, actively infected with, or recovered from COVID-19. The repertoires were made available in a free public database intended to serve as a resource for research on the immune response to SARS-CoV-2. Samples were obtained from the ongoing ImmuneRACE study (first 160 participants) and from some 1,300 subjects provided by 6 global collaborators. The sample metadata nearly always contained a de-identified subject ID, COVID-19 status, age in years and sex. HLA class I and class II types, where available, came from metadata supplied by the sample provider rather than from assay-based typing. General study outcomes and caveats: Clinical and demographic metadata were provided uncurated, with the amount varying by source and participant.

The immunoSEQ Assay, a bias-controlled multiplex PCR, was used to amplify TCRbeta CDR3 regions from genomic DNA. Per the source publication's procedure: The number of nucleated cells in each sample was estimated from the amplification of reference gene primers within the assay. To quantify the absolute abundance of each unique TCRbeta CDR3 rearrangement, sequence reads were collapsed and filtered. For each sample, productive Simpson clonality was calculated as the square root of Simpson's diversity index over productive rearrangements. TCRdb mirrors the immuneACCESS table, restricted to in-frame sequences. Some clones are absent from its copies; in checked studies, under half trace to an unresolved V gene, and the reason for the others is unknown. V and J calls and clone size are given by that table; D and trimming were obtained from the DNA. This sample holds fewer than 75,000 clones; around nine tenths were observed only once. The top ten clonotypes cover approximately 3.5% of the sample.

The germline V gene provides CDR1 SGHRS and CDR2 YFSETQ. Compared with germline, V lacks 1 base and J lacks 2 bases; bases without a gene match: 1. The CDR3 contains 15 residues, cysteine and phenylalanine counted. CDR3 DNA is the only sequence kept; it has 45 bases, read in frame from the first base. The collaborating institutions used their own protocols to collect whole blood in K2EDTA tubes. For TCRbeta analysis, collaborators shipped samples in one of three forms: frozen whole blood, isolated PBMCs, or DNA extracted from either of those sample types. The sequence derives from a man aged 65 to 85 with acute or convalescent COVID-19. The sequencing sample was made of peripheral blood. Rearrangement joined TRBV5-1 to TRBJ1-4; the junction holds 8 bases that match TRBD1. The nucleotide sequence reads TGCGCCAGCAGCTTGTACAGGGGGACTAATGAAAAACTGTTTTTT. This is translated as CASSLYRGTNEKLFF.